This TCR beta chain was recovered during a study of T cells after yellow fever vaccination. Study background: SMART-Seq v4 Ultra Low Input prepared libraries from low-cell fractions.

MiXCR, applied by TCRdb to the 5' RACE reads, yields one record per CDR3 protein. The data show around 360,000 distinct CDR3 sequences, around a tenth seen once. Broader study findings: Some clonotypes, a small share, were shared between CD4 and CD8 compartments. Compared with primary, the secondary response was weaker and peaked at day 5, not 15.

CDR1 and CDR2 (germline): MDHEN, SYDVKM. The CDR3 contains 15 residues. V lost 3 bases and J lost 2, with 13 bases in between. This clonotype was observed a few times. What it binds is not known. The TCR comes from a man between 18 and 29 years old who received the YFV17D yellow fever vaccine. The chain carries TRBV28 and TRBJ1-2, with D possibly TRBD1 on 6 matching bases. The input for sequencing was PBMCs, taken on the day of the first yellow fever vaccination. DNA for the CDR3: TGTGCCAGCAGTTTCTGGGGGGGCCTGAACTATGGCTACACCTTC. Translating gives CASSFWGGLNYGYTF.